This T cell receptor (beta chain) was sequenced during a study of Tregs in tolerant kidney transplant recipients (dated by TCRdb to the late 2010s). Some background on the complete study: The study used TCRbeta sequencing to identify donor-specific regulatory T cells before combined kidney and bone marrow transplantation, then tracked those cells after transplant. TCRbeta repertoire sequencing was used in a few healthy controls to compare several methods for expanding Tregs specific for an allogeneic donor.

Unstimulated Tregs (CD4+CD25+CD127-), CD4+ non-Tregs (CD4+CD25-), CD4 and CD8 cells were FACS-sorted from thawed PBMCs. Healthy control blood came either as purchased buffy coats or from healthy volunteers. Healthy control blood was processed to PBMCs by Ficoll density gradient and cryopreserved, and patient PBMCs were collected before and after transplant. The V end gives up 4 bases and the J end 9 bases, leaving 5 bases in the junction not matched to a gene. Taken from cysteine to phenylalanine, the CDR3 has 14 residues. Just CDR3 DNA is preserved here, 42 bases in frame from base 1. Sequences MNHEY (CDR1) and SVGAGI (CDR2) are obtained from the germline V gene. For TCRbeta CDR3 sequencing, genomic DNA was extracted from sorted cells using the QIAGEN DNeasy Blood and Tissue Kit. High-throughput TCRbeta CDR3 sequencing, which included PCR amplification with bias correction and internal controls, was done commercially through immunoSEQ. In the original analysis: Unique productive TCRbeta sequences were defined by CDR3 nucleotide sequence where primers matched, and otherwise by CDR3 amino acid sequence together with Vbeta and Jbeta genes. As a correction for sorting error, sequences shared between sorted populations at a frequency ratio of 2:1 or less were discarded, and the remaining shared sequences were assigned to the higher population. A sequence was defined as donor-reactive if the sequence was expanded at least 5-fold in CFSE-low cells compared with unstimulated cells and had a frequency of at least 0.01% in CFSE-low cells. Jensen-Shannon divergence calculated on the top 100 TCRbeta sequences ranked by frequency was used to measure repertoire divergence. For samples with multiple sequencing runs, sorting error was corrected in each run separately before the runs were combined. TCRdb provides this immuneACCESS table in a form limited to in-frame rearrangements. Some clones are lacking; in checked studies, under half of them reflect an unresolved V gene, and why the rest are absent is not known. The DNA gave D and trimming, while V, J and clone size come from that table. The sample table holds 85,000 to 90,000 clones, of which around nine tenths were seen once. The ten largest clones represent roughly 5% of the sample.

Regarding this clone: Its antigen target is currently unknown. Base qualities were left out, and no much larger clone turns up one base away.

Results the study describes overall, beyond this receptor: Because only a small number of patients were included, the study had limitations, and the results will need to be validated in larger populations as well as under other immunosuppression protocols. Biological reproducibility was not examined directly, but technical replication error appeared to be minimal. Expanding Tregs with activated donor B cells appeared to identify the most biologically relevant and donor-specific TCRbeta repertoire.

This sequence was found in a human donor in good health. The chain was built from TRBV6-5 and TRBJ1-6; 8 junctional bases match TRBD1. The sequenced material came from CD8+ T cells from blood. The CDR3 region: CASSLQGGGSPLHF. DNA sequence: TGTGCCAGCAGTTTACAGGGGGGAGGTTCACCCCTCCACTTT.